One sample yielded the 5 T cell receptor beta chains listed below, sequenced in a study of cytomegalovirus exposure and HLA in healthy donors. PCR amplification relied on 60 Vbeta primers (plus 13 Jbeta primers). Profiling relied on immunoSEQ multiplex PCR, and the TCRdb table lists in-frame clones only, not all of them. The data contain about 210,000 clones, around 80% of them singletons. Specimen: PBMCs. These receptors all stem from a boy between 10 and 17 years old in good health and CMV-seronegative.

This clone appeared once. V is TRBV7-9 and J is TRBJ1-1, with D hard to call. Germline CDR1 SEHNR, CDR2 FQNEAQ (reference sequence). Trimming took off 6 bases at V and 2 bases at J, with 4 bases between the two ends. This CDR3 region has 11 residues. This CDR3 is CASRSNTEAFF. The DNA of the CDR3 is TGTGCCAGCAGATCTAACACTGAAGCTTTCTTT.

The CDR3 is CASSFSLSGRVTDTQYF. The CDR3 DNA is TGTGCCAGCAGCTTCAGCCTAAGCGGGAGGGTCACAGATACGCAGTATTTT. The V call is TRBV7-2, the J call TRBJ2-3, with 10 bases lining up with TRBD2. The CDR3 consists of 17 residues. With V trimmed by 3 bases and J by 2 bases, 8 bases remained unmatched. Germline CDR1 and CDR2: SGHTA and FQGNSA.

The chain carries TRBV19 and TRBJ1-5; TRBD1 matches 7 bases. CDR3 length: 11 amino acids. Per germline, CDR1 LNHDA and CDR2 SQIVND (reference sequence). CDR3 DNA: TGTAGGGGGGACAGATATCAGCCCCAGCATTTT. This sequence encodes CRGDRYQPQHF.

The CDR3 DNA sequence: TGTGCCAGCAGGTTCTCGGAGGGGAACACTGAAGCTTTCTTT. It translates to CASRFSEGNTEAFF. The chain couples TRBV7-8 to TRBJ1-1; no clear D. Per germline, CDR1 SGHVS and CDR2 FQNEAQ. The CDR3 covers 14 residues. V was cut by 6 bases and J by 1 base, with 12 bases left in between.

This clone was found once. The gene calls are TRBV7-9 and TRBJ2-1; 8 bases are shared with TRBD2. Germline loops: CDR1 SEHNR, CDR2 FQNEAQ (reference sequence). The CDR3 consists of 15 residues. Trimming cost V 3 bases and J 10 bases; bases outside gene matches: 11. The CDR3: CASSFTRAGGREQFF. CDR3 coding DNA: TGTGCCAGCAGCTTCACTCGTGCGGGGGGTCGAGAGCAGTTCTTC.